What follows are 5 T cell receptor beta chains derived from one specimen sequenced in a study of TET2 disruption in CD19-targeted CAR T cells. The antigens for these receptors are not known. The sample's treatment: autologous CTL019 cells: CD19 CAR with 4-1BB and CD3 zeta domains. Assay: immunoSEQ multiplex PCR; the TCRdb copy retains only in-frame clones and omits some. This listing includes around 27,000 clones. Material: CD8- CAR+ T cells sorted from cultured blood T cells, obtained for CD19 CAR T cell therapy. This sample's subset: CD8-negative CAR-positive T cells from the infusion product. Every receptor here comes from a man in his 70s with chronic lymphocytic leukemia.

This clone shows up as medium-sized (0.01 to 0.1%) by frequency. The CDR3 extends 3 residues past the end of the read, so its final part is completed from the germline J gene. This sequence joins TRBV2 and TRBJ2-7; maybe TRBD2 (6 bases). The CDR3 runs to 14 residues. V shed 6 bases and J shed 2 bases, with 14 bases lying between them. CDR1 is SNHLY, CDR2 FYNNEI, per germline. The CDR3 region is CASRLSGLPYEQYF. The DNA read from the CDR3 is TGTGCCAGCAGACTCTCGGGACTCCCCTACGAG.

To note about this clone: Read data end 3 residues before the CDR3 end; the end is taken from the germline J gene. V is TRBV5-4 and J is TRBJ1-2; TRBD1 matches 7 bases. CDR3 length: 14 residues. Germline lookup yields CDR1 SGHNT and CDR2 YYREEE (reference sequence). With V trimmed by 1 base and J by 3 bases, 3 bases remained unmatched. The CDR3 protein is CASSLPGTDYGYTF. CDR3 DNA (partial): TGTGCCAGCAGCTTGCCGGGGACAGACTATGGC.

About this clone itself: The CDR3 is cut off 3 residues early in the read; its end comes from the germline J gene. This chain uses TRBV20-1 with TRBJ2-3; TRBD2 agrees at 12 bases. The CDR3 sequence is 15 residues long. Germline V CDR1 and CDR2: DFQATT, SNEGSKA (reference sequence). The V segment lost 1 base and the J segment 2 bases; nucleotides outside the gene matches: 1. CDR3 amino acids: CSARGLAGATDTQYF. The DNA read from the CDR3 is TGCAGTGCTAGAGGACTAGCGGGGGCCACAGATACG.

For this clone: The read finishes 3 residues shy of the CDR3 end, and the germline J gene is used to complete it. V gene TRBV10-2 combines with J gene TRBJ2-2; 7 nucleotides line up with TRBD1. The CDR3 loop spans 15 amino acids. The germline CDR1 and CDR2 sequences are WSHSY and SAAADI. V shed 2 bases, J shed 5 bases, and the junction held 5 bases outside the gene matches. CDR3 DNA, as far as it was read: TGCGCCAGCAGTGAGACAGGGGCACAAACCGGGGAG. Its protein is CASSETGAQTGE. The whole CDR3 sequence reads CASSETGAQTGELFF.

About this clone itself: The DNA ends 3 residues before the CDR3 does, and the rest of the CDR3 is filled in from the germline J gene. This sample includes further DNA sequences coding for the same CDR3. The V gene is TRBV19, the J gene TRBJ1-2; D call uncertain. The CDR3 loop spans 11 amino acids. Trimming took 4 bases from V and 7 from J, leaving 7 bases between them. Germline assignment: CDR1 LNHDA and CDR2 SQIVND (reference sequence). The CDR3 sequence is CASSTRGGYTF. CDR3 bases read: TGTGCCAGTAGTACCCGGGGTGGC.